Shown below are 25 T cell receptor beta chains from a single sample sequenced in a study of response to subunit inactivated influenza vaccine. TCRdb re-analysed the RT-PCR reads in MiXCR, keeping a single row per CDR3 protein. The profile shows around 160,000 distinct CDR3 sequences, about a tenth of them singletons. This material consisted of non-naive T cells sorted from PBMCs, taken around seven weeks after vaccination. The receptor source for this set is a man aged 45 to 65 who received an inactivated influenza vaccine.

The chain couples TRBV20-1 to TRBJ2-5; D is uncertain. Germline values: CDR1 DFQATT, CDR2 SNEGSKA (reference sequence). CDR3 length: 13 amino acids. Trimming pared 0 bases from V and 3 bases from J, leaving 8 bases between. Here the CDR3 DNA reads TGCAGTGCTAGAGACCTAGGGAAAGAGACCCAGTACTTC. This gives the protein CSARDLGKETQYF.

This chain links TRBV28 with TRBJ2-6; 8 positions match TRBD1. The CDR3 contains 17 residues. After removal of 6 bases from V and 2 bases from J, the junction contained 9 bases not matched to a gene. The V gene's germline CDR1 is MDHEN and CDR2 SYDVKM. The CDR3 coding sequence is TGTGCCAGCAGCCCCGGGACAGGTGTGACTGGGGCCAACGTCCTGACTTTC. The encoded protein is CASSPGTGVTGANVLTF. Drawing the rest from reference TRBV28 and TRBJ2-6, the complete variable domain is DVKVTQSSRYLVKRTGEKVFLECVQDMDHENMFWYRQDPGLGLRLIYFSYDVKMKEKGDIPEGYSVSREKKERFSLILESASTNQTSMYLCASSPGTGVTGANVLTFGAGSRLTVL.

The chain couples TRBV20-1 to TRBJ2-4; D possibly corresponds to TRBD2 (6 bases). The CDR3 is 13 amino acids. V lost 3 bases and J lost 8, with 14 bases in between. The germline V gene encodes CDR1 DFQATT and CDR2 SNEGSKA (reference sequence). The CDR3 sequence is CSASGTDTDIQYF. Here the CDR3 DNA reads TGCAGTGCTAGCGGGACTGATACGGACATTCAGTACTTC.

V and J are TRBV28 and TRBJ2-1, with D tentatively TRBD2 (6 bases). This CDR3 contains 14 residues. V was shortened by 7 bases and J by 8 bases, with 18 bases between the two germline ends. Germline V gene sequence: CDR1 MDHEN, CDR2 SYDVKM. The CDR3: CASTTVGGWDEQFF. The CDR3 DNA is TGTGCCAGCACCACCGTCGGGGGATGGGATGAGCAGTTCTTC.

Many counts were recorded for this clonotype. The chain recombines TRBV5-5 with TRBJ2-5; D ambiguous. From germline, CDR1 is SGHKS and CDR2 YYEKEE (reference sequence). Trimming cost V 10 bases and J 5 bases, with 21 bases left between them. The CDR3 contains 14 residues. CDR3 residues: CASSKGPVGETQYF. In DNA form, the CDR3 reads TGTGCCTCCTCCAAGGGTCCCGTGGGGGAGACCCAGTACTTC.

This clonotype was counted only a few times. V is TRBV5-5 and J is TRBJ2-3; D uncertain. The V end was cut by 4 bases, the J end by 3 bases, with 12 bases between. The CDR3 contains 14 residues. CDR1 SGHKS and CDR2 YYEKEE come from the germline V gene (reference sequence). CDR3 region: CASSVDIGTDTQYF. As DNA, the CDR3 is TGTGCCAGCAGCGTTGATATCGGGACAGATACGCAGTATTTT.

This clonotype was picked up a small number of times. CDR3 coding DNA: TGTGCCAGCAGCTCCCCCCTTGAGGGGACCCAGTACTTC. Amino acid sequence: CASSSPLEGTQYF. The V and J genes are TRBV7-2 and TRBJ2-5, with a tentative D call TRBD2 (5 bases). The CDR3 spans 13 residues. Per germline, CDR1 SGHTA and CDR2 FQGNSA. V gave up 4 bases and J gave up 7 bases, with 13 bases separating them.

This clonotype occurred a few times. This sequence joins TRBV7-2 and TRBJ2-5; D call uncertain. V dropped 2 bases and J dropped 3 bases, with 10 bases sitting between them. Germline V gene lookup returns CDR1 SGHTA and CDR2 FQGNSA. The CDR3 consists of 14 residues. Written as DNA, the CDR3 is TGTGCCAGCAGCTTAAGTATTACAGAAGAGACCCAGTACTTC. This sequence encodes CASSLSITEETQYF.

The chain links TRBV9 to TRBJ2-7; D gene uncertain. Between the trimmed V and J ends, which lost 0 bases and 0 bases, there was a span of 7 bases. Germline lookup yields CDR1 SGDLS and CDR2 YYNGEE. The CDR3 is 14 amino acids. CDR3 nucleotide sequence: TGTGCCAGCAGCGTAGTGCCCGGCTCCTACGAGCAGTACTTC. Protein product: CASSVVPGSYEQYF.

In this sample, this clonotype turned up many times. The chain carries TRBV24-1 and TRBJ2-1; no clear D. V lost 4 bases, J lost 4 bases, and 22 bases lay in between. Looked up from germline, CDR1 is KGHDR and CDR2 is SFDVKD. The CDR3 totals 18 residues. The DNA of the CDR3 is TGTGCCACCAGTGACCCCGCTTTACCTGCGGAAGGGTACAATGAGCAGTTCTTC. Amino acid sequence: CATSDPALPAEGYNEQFF.

J is TRBJ2-7 and V is TRBV5-6, with 10 bases aligning to TRBD1. Germline lookup yields CDR1 SGHDT and CDR2 YYEEEE. This CDR3 spans 16 amino acids. Unmatched junction bases numbered 5, after V lost 1 base and J lost 1 base. The CDR3 sequence is CASSLKPGQGSYEQYF. The CDR3 nucleotides read TGTGCCAGCAGCTTGAAACCGGGACAGGGGTCCTACGAGCAGTACTTC.

There are a few counts of this clonotype. The chain employs TRBV29-1 and TRBJ2-7; 13 nucleotides agree with TRBD2. The CDR3 length is 16 residues. CDR1 SQVTM and CDR2 ANQGSEA come from the germline V gene. J gave up 6 bases and V 6 bases, and 14 bases lay outside the gene matches. CDR3 DNA: TGCAGCGTACTCCCCGCCTGGACTAGCGGGAGAGGCGAGCAGTACTTC. As protein: CSVLPAWTSGRGEQYF.

This clonotype has more than one count but fewer than ten. The chain couples TRBV24-1 to TRBJ2-1, with D perhaps matching TRBD2 (6 bases). This CDR3 is built from 15 residues. The germline V gene encodes CDR1 KGHDR and CDR2 SFDVKD. V shed 3 bases and J shed 2 bases, with 10 bases lying between them. CDR3 sequence (DNA): TGTGCCACCAGTGATGGTCTAGCGACCTACAATGAGCAGTTCTTC. Translation gives CATSDGLATYNEQFF.

This clonotype came up a few times. The CDR3 DNA reads TGCGCCAGCAGCCAAGATGTAGGCCAGGGTGTAAATCAGCCCCAGCATTTT. This gives the protein CASSQDVGQGVNQPQHF. J is TRBJ1-5 and V is TRBV4-1, with D possibly matching TRBD1 (5 bases). The germline gives CDR1 MGHRA, CDR2 YSYEKL. V was pared by 0 bases and J by 4 bases, with 16 bases between. The CDR3 runs to 17 residues.

This clonotype came up a few times. The V gene is TRBV7-6, the J gene TRBJ2-7, with no clear D. V was trimmed by 5 bases and J by 4 bases, leaving 12 bases between them. The CDR3 totals 13 residues. Germline V gene sequence: CDR1 SGHVS, CDR2 FNYEAQ. The CDR3 loop reads CASSVNSWYEQYF. In nucleotides, the CDR3 is TGTGCCAGCAGCGTCAACTCGTGGTACGAGCAGTACTTC.

This clonotype was observed at least ten times. This chain uses TRBV19 with TRBJ2-1; no clear D gene. The CDR3 has 14 amino acids. Germline V lookup: CDR1 LNHDA, CDR2 SQIVND (reference sequence). V dropped 6 bases and J dropped 1 base, with 10 bases sitting between them. CDR3 region: CASSPTRSYNEQFF. The CDR3 DNA reads TGTGCCAGTAGCCCTACCCGGTCCTACAATGAGCAGTTCTTC.

A note on this clonotype: One base away lies a much larger clone, so this may be a sequencing read error. The chain recombines TRBV12-3 or TRBV12-4 with TRBJ1-3; D not certain. V was cut by 3 bases and J by 1 base, with 4 bases left in between. CDR3 length equals 13 residues. CDR3 amino acids: CASSLESGNTIYF. In DNA form, the CDR3 reads TGTGCCAGCAGTTTGGAGTCTGGAAACACCATATATTTT.

This clonotype has just a few counts. The J gene is TRBJ1-1, the V gene TRBV20-1; D remains unclear. This CDR3 comprises 13 residues. The germline CDR1 and CDR2 sequences are DFQATT and SNEGSKA (reference sequence). Trimming took 2 bases from V and 0 from J, leaving 7 bases between them. The CDR3 protein is CSARRNLNTEAFF. CDR3 nucleotides: TGCAGTGCTAGAAGGAACCTGAACACTGAAGCTTTCTTT.

The table lists this clonotype with many counts. V gene TRBV27 combines with J gene TRBJ1-2; 9 bases align to TRBD1. Trimming removed 3 bases from V and 4 bases from J; junction bases left unmatched: 0. The CDR3 covers 13 residues. Germline CDR1 and CDR2: MNHEY and SMNVEV (reference sequence). CDR3: CASSLTGGYGYTF. In nucleotides, the CDR3 is TGTGCCAGCAGTTTGACAGGGGGCTATGGCTACACCTTC.

The chain recombines TRBV2 with TRBJ2-5, with 15 bases identical to TRBD2. Germline values: CDR1 SNHLY, CDR2 FYNNEI. This CDR3 contains 16 residues. The junction had 3 bases not matched to a gene; V was cut back by 4 bases and J by 3 bases. The CDR3 DNA is TGTGCCAGCAGTGGTGGACTAGCGGGAGGGGAAGAGACCCAGTACTTC. It specifies CASSGGLAGGEETQYF.

The chain recombines TRBV5-1 with TRBJ1-4; 9 bases line up with TRBD1. CDR3 length: 14 residues. J gave up 8 bases and V 4 bases, and 6 bases lay outside the gene matches. CDR1 and CDR2 (germline): SGHRS, YFSETQ. Here the CDR3 reads CASSPDRGGEKLFF. The DNA for the CDR3 is TGCGCCAGCAGCCCGGACAGGGGTGGAGAAAAACTGTTTTTT.

In regard to this clonotype: This clone may be a read error of a much larger clone one base away. The chain recombines TRBV27 with TRBJ1-6; TRBD1 aligns across 7 bases. Per the germline V gene, CDR1 is MNHEY and CDR2 is SMNVEV (reference sequence). There are 16 residues in the CDR3. J lost 0 bases, V lost 6 bases, and 5 bases had no gene match. CDR3 nucleotide sequence: TGTGCCAGCAGGACGGGACAGAGCTCCTATAATTCACCCCTCCACTTT. This translates into CASRTGQSSYNSPLHF.

This clonotype showed up many times. CDR3 DNA: TGTGCCAGCAGCCAAGATTGTATTCTTACAGGGGGCAGGTCTTGTGGACAAGAGACCCAGTACTTC. This sequence encodes CASSQDCILTGGRSCGQETQYF. V gene TRBV4-2 combines with J gene TRBJ2-5; TRBD1 matches at 9 bases. The CDR3 has 22 amino acids. V trimming: 0 bases; J trimming: 2 bases; junction bases outside the gene matches: 22. In germline, CDR1 is LGHNA, CDR2 YNFKEQ.

The chain links TRBV7-9 to TRBJ1-1, with 8 bases aligning to TRBD1. Germline CDR1 reads SEHNR; CDR2 reads FQNEAQ (reference sequence). The V and J ends lost 5 bases and 1 base, in that order; junction bases with no gene match: 3. The CDR3 consists of 14 residues. In nucleotides, the CDR3 is TGTGCCAGCAGCCAGGGGGCAAGGAACACTGAAGCTTTCTTT. As protein: CASSQGARNTEAFF.

In this sample, this clonotype turned up a few times. The rearrangement uses TRBV12-3 or TRBV12-4 and TRBJ1-2; the D is unclear. The V gene lost 2 bases and the J gene lost 8 bases, with 12 bases spanning the gap. The CDR3 consists of 13 residues. CDR3 region: CASSLSGPRGYTF. CDR3 in DNA: TGTGCCAGCAGTTTATCCGGGCCGAGGGGCTACACCTTC.